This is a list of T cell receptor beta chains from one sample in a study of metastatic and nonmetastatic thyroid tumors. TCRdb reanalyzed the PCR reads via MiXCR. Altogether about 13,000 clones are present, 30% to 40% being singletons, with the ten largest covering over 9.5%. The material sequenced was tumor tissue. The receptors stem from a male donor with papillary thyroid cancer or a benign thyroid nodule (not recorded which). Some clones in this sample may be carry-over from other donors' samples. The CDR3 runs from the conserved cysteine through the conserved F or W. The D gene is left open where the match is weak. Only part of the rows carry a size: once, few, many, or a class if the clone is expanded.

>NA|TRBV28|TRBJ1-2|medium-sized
CASRKGLGYTF
TGTGCCAGCAGAAAGGGACTTGGCTACACCTTC
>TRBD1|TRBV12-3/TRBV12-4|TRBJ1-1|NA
CASSLARDSEAFF
TGTGCCAGCAGTTTAGCTCGGGACAGTGAAGCTTTCTTT
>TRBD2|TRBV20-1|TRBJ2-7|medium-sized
CSGWEGRSYEQYF
TGCAGTGGGTGGGAGGGCCGGTCCTACGAGCAGTACTTC
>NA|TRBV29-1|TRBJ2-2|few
CSVEGAGGRAGELFF
TGCAGCGTTGAGGGTGCAGGGGGGCGGGCCGGGGAGCTGTTTTTT
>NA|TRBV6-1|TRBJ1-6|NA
CAIADSSNSPLHF
TGTGCCATCGCGGACAGCTCAAATTCACCCCTCCACTTT
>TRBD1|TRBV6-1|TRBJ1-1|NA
CASSSGQLGETEAFF
TGTGCCAGCAGTTCGGGACAGTTGGGAGAGACTGAAGCTTTCTTT
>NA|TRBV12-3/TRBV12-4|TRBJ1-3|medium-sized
CASSLEGTKTGNTIYF
TGTGCCAGCAGTTTAGAGGGGACAAAAACTGGAAACACCATATATTTT
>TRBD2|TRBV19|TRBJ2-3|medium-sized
CASSTGLAATDTQYF
TGTGCCAGTAGCACCGGACTAGCGGCCACAGATACGCAGTATTTT
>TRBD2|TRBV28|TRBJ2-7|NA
CASSFGMAGREYEQYF
TGTGCCAGCAGTTTCGGTATGGCAGGGAGGGAGTACGAGCAGTACTTC
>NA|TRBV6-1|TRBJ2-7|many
CASSDYEQYF
TGTGCCAGCAGTGACTACGAGCAGTACTTC
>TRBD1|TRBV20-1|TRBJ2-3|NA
CSARVPGQATDTQYF
TGCAGTGCTAGAGTTCCGGGACAGGCCACAGATACGCAGTATTTT
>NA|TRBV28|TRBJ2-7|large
CASSGLWGNSYEQYF
TGTGCCAGCAGCGGATTGTGGGGGAATTCCTACGAGCAGTACTTC
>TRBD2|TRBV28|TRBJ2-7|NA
CASSLTASGSGEQYF
TGTGCCAGCAGTTTGACGGCTAGCGGGAGTGGCGAGCAGTACTTC
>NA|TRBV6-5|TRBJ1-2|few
CASSYSSGDPGGARYTF
TGTGCCAGCAGTTACTCTTCTGGGGACCCGGGGGGGGCCCGCTACACCTTC
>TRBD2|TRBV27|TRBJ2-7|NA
CASSRGTIYEQYF
TGTGCCAGCAGTCGAGGGACTATCTACGAGCAGTACTTC
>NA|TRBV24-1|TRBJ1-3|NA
CATSDSDSHSGNTIYF
TGTGCCACCAGTGATTCCGACAGTCACTCTGGAAACACCATATATTTT
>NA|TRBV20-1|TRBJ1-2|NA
CSASPRAGDYGYTF
TGCAGTGCTAGCCCCAGGGCAGGGGACTATGGCTACACCTTC
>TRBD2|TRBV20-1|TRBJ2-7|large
CSAPTRTSGPYEQYF
TGCAGTGCTCCTACTAGGACTAGCGGCCCCTACGAGCAGTACTTC
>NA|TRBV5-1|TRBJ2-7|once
CASGLGAGDYEQYF
TGCGCCAGCGGCTTGGGAGCTGGGGATTACGAGCAGTACTTC
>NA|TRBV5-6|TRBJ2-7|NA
CASGDRLQNSYEQYF
TGTGCCAGCGGAGACCGACTCCAAAATTCCTACGAGCAGTACTTC
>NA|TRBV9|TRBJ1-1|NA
CASSVVMNTEAFF
TGTGCCAGCAGCGTAGTAATGAACACTGAAGCTTTCTTT
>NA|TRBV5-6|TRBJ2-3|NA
CASSFRSTDTQYF
TGTGCCAGCAGCTTCCGTAGCACAGATACGCAGTATTTT
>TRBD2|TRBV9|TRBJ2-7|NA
CASSVAGLAGGNYEQYF
TGTGCCAGCAGCGTAGCTGGGCTAGCGGGGGGAAACTACGAGCAGTACTTC
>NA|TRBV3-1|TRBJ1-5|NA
CASSRDPNQPQHF
TGTGCCAGCAGCAGGGACCCTAATCAGCCCCAGCATTTT
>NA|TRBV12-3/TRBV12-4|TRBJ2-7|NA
CASSLVLSGYEQYF
TGTGCCAGCAGTTTAGTCCTTAGCGGCTACGAGCAGTACTTC
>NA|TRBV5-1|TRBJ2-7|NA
CASSYTAGTYEQYF
TGCGCCAGCAGTTACACCGCCGGGACCTACGAGCAGTACTTC